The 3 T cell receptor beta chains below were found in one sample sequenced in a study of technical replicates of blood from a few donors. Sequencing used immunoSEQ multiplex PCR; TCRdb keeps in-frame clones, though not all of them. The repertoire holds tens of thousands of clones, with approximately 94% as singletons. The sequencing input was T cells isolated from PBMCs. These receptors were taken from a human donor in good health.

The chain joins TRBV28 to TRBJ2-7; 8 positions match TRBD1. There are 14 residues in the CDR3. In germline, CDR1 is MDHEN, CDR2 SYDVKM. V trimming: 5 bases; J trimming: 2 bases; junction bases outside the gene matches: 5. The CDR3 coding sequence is TGTGCCAGCAGTGGCCGGACAGGGCCCTACGAGCAGTACTTC. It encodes CASSGRTGPYEQYF.

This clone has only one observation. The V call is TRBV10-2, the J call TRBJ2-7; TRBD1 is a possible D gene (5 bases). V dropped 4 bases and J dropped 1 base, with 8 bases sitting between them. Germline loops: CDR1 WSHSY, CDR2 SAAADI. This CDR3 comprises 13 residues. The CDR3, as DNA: TGCGCCAGCAGTGCCCCAGGGTCCTACGAGCAGTACTTC. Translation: CASSAPGSYEQYF.

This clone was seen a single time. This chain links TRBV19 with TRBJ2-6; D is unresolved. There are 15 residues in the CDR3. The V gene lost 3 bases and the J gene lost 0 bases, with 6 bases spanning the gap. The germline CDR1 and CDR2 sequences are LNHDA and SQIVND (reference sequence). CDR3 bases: TGTGCCAGTAGTATGGCTCTCTCTGGGGCCAACGTCCTGACTTTC. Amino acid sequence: CASSMALSGANVLTF.